Listed below are T cell receptor beta chains from one sample, sequenced in a study of identical twins. TCRdb used MiXCR to reprocess the 5' RACE reads, holding one entry per CDR3 protein. The profile shows roughly 290,000 distinct CDR3 sequences, less than 9.5% of them singletons. The data were also submitted as part of a second study, on yellow fever vaccine responses in identical twins.

Sequenced material: CD8+ T cells sorted from blood. All receptors derive from a woman aged 18-29 years in good health. CDR3s include the opening cysteine and the closing phenylalanine or tryptophan. The D gene is left open where the match is weak. The size entry is marked missing in some rows and otherwise reads once, few, many or a size class.

v_gene,abundance,d_gene,j_gene,CDR3aa,CDR3nt
TRBV6-5,-,TRBD2,TRBJ2-3,CASSYSRRGNTDTQYF,TGTGCCAGCAGTTACTCTCGGCGGGGGAACACAGATACGCAGTATTTT
TRBV24-1,few,TRBD1,TRBJ2-5,CATLMTGEVGSQYF,TGTGCCACCCTAATGACAGGGGAGGTAGGGTCCCAGTACTTC
TRBV2,-,TRBD1,TRBJ2-7,CASSVPGQIYEQYF,TGTGCCAGCAGTGTTCCGGGACAGATCTACGAGCAGTACTTC
TRBV20-1,-,TRBD2,TRBJ2-2,CSARDLREGLTGELFF,TGCAGTGCTAGAGATCTGCGGGAGGGCCTCACCGGGGAGCTGTTTTTT
TRBV19,few,-,TRBJ2-1,CASSIQGSNNEQFF,TGTGCCAGTAGTATACAGGGCTCTAACAATGAGCAGTTCTTC
TRBV5-1,few,-,TRBJ2-6,CASSFSGFSGANVLTF,TGCGCCAGCAGCTTTTCCGGATTTTCTGGGGCCAACGTCCTGACTTTC
TRBV27,-,-,TRBJ2-1,CASSDRGNIQFF,TGTGCCAGCAGCGACCGGGGAAATATTCAGTTCTTC
TRBV4-1,-,TRBD2,TRBJ2-5,CASSDDRTSGSETQYF,TGCGCCAGCAGCGACGACAGGACTAGCGGGTCAGAGACCCAGTACTTC
TRBV9,-,TRBD1,TRBJ1-2,CASRGQGNVSPPYGYTF,TGTGCCAGCAGGGGACAGGGTAACGTCTCCCCCCCTTATGGCTACACCTTC
TRBV6-5,-,-,TRBJ1-5,CASSYSGISNQPQHF,TGTGCCAGCAGTTACTCTGGAATCAGCAATCAGCCCCAGCATTTT
TRBV27,few,-,TRBJ2-2,CASQEAGELFF,TGTGCCAGCCAAGAAGCCGGGGAGCTGTTTTTT
TRBV27,-,TRBD1,TRBJ2-3,CASSSEIDRGDTQYF,TGTGCCAGCAGTTCCGAGATCGACAGGGGGGATACGCAGTATTTT
TRBV6-1,many,-,TRBJ1-4,CASSPGVGNEKLFF,TGTGCCAGCAGTCCAGGGGTGGGTAATGAAAAACTGTTTTTT
TRBV15,many,-,TRBJ1-3,CATSGARGSGNTIYF,TGTGCCACCAGCGGAGCCAGGGGATCTGGAAACACCATATATTTT
TRBV5-1,many,-,TRBJ2-1,CASSLTDGYNEQFF,TGCGCCAGCAGCCTCACGGACGGATACAATGAGCAGTTCTTC
TRBV4-2,-,-,TRBJ2-7,CASSRSRDYEQYF,TGTGCCAGCAGCCGTAGTCGGGACTACGAGCAGTACTTC
TRBV11-2,-,TRBD2,TRBJ2-1,CASSLVPRDYPYNEQFF,TGTGCCAGCAGCTTAGTCCCTCGGGACTACCCCTACAATGAGCAGTTCTTC
TRBV15,few,TRBD2,TRBJ2-1,CATSRTITPGLGGNEQFF,TGTGCCACCAGCAGAACTATCACACCGGGACTAGGGGGCAATGAGCAGTTCTTC
TRBV4-1,few,-,TRBJ2-7,CASSQGMRNYEQYF,TGCGCCAGCAGCCAAGGGATGAGGAACTACGAGCAGTACTTC
TRBV5-1,many,-,TRBJ2-1,CASSLDQGRGQFF,TGCGCCAGCAGCTTGGACCAGGGACGCGGGCAGTTCTTC
TRBV20-1,-,-,TRBJ2-7,CSARDRTGSYEQYF,TGCAGTGCTAGAGACAGAACGGGAAGTTACGAGCAGTACTTC
TRBV29-1,many,TRBD1,TRBJ2-2,CSGQGPNTGELFF,TGCAGTGGACAGGGTCCGAACACCGGGGAGCTGTTTTTT
TRBV2,few,-,TRBJ1-2,CASSERGPNYGYTF,TGTGCCAGCAGTGAAAGGGGCCCCAACTATGGCTACACCTTC
TRBV7-7,few,TRBD1,TRBJ2-1,CASSLSEGGVYNEQFF,TGTGCTAGCAGCTTGTCCGAAGGGGGCGTCTACAATGAGCAGTTCTTC
TRBV20-1,few,-,TRBJ2-2,CSARDRPFTGELFF,TGCAGTGCTAGAGATAGACCGTTCACCGGGGAGCTGTTTTTT
TRBV7-6,-,TRBD2,TRBJ2-3,CASSSTRGFSTDTQYF,TGTGCCAGCAGCTCCACGCGGGGGTTTAGCACAGATACGCAGTATTTT
TRBV10-2,-,TRBD2,TRBJ2-1,CASEGWLAENNEQFF,TGCGCCAGCGAAGGCTGGCTAGCGGAGAACAATGAGCAGTTCTTC
TRBV5-1,many,TRBD1,TRBJ2-3,CASSRTDRGPADTQYF,TGCGCCAGCAGCCGTACGGACAGGGGGCCCGCAGATACGCAGTATTTT
TRBV29-1,many,-,TRBJ1-1,CSDQGVNTEAFF,TGCAGCGACCAAGGGGTAAACACTGAAGCTTTCTTT
TRBV29-1,many,-,TRBJ2-3,CSVALPDTDTQYF,TGCAGCGTCGCCCTACCGGACACAGATACGCAGTATTTT
TRBV7-9,few,-,TRBJ2-5,CASSLAPDSWAETQYF,TGTGCCAGCAGCTTAGCTCCGGACAGTTGGGCAGAGACCCAGTACTTC
TRBV7-6,-,TRBD2,TRBJ2-5,CASSPYSGGLAGAKYQETQYF,TGTGCCAGCAGCCCTTACTCGGGGGGACTAGCGGGGGCCAAGTACCAAGAGACCCAGTACTTC
TRBV20-1,few,TRBD2,TRBJ2-7,CSAGTPGLDYEQYF,TGCAGTGCGGGTACTCCGGGACTAGATTACGAGCAGTACTTC
TRBV5-1,few,-,TRBJ1-1,CASSFDRVNTEAFF,TGCGCCAGCAGCTTTGACAGAGTAAACACTGAAGCTTTCTTT
TRBV28,many,-,TRBJ2-1,CASSGMGHGTYNEQFF,TGTGCCAGCAGTGGCATGGGACACGGGACATACAATGAGCAGTTCTTC
TRBV28,-,-,TRBJ2-3,CASSLSRDGRATQYF,TGTGCCAGCAGTTTAAGTCGGGACGGTCGGGCTACGCAGTATTTT
TRBV12-5,-,-,TRBJ2-1,CASGLGGVYNEQFF,TGTGCTAGTGGTTTGGGGGGGGTTTACAATGAGCAGTTCTTC
TRBV9,few,TRBD1,TRBJ2-7,CASSASRTGEMYEQYF,TGTGCCAGCAGCGCATCTCGGACAGGGGAGATGTACGAGCAGTACTTC
TRBV12-5,few,TRBD1,TRBJ2-3,CASGEGTGYSDTQYF,TGTGCTAGTGGAGAAGGGACAGGGTACTCAGATACGCAGTATTTT
TRBV20-1,-,-,TRBJ2-5,CSARLASEYQETQYF,TGCAGTGCTAGATTGGCTAGCGAGTACCAAGAGACCCAGTACTTC
TRBV4-1,-,TRBD2,TRBJ2-7,CASSQDGRASYEQYF,TGCGCCAGCAGCCAAGACGGGAGGGCCTCCTACGAGCAGTACTTC
TRBV4-3,-,-,TRBJ2-3,CASSQEAGLVPDTQYF,TGCGCCAGCAGCCAAGAGGCGGGCTTAGTTCCAGATACGCAGTATTTT